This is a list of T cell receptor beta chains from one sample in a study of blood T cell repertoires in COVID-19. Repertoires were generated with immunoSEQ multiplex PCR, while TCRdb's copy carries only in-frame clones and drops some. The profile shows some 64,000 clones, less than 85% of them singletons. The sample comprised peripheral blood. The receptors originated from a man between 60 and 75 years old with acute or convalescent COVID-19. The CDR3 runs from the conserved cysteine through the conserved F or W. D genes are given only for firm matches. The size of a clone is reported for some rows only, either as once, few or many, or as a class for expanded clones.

CDR3 protein: CASSFLGGSTDTQYF
CDR3 DNA: TGTGCCAGCAGTTTTCTGGGGGGGAGCACAGATACGCAGTATTTT
D gene: TRBD2
V gene: TRBV27
clone size: NA
J gene: TRBJ2-3

CDR3 protein: CASSPPFSGRVNEQFF
CDR3 DNA: TGTGCCAGCAGCCCCCCCTTTAGCGGGAGGGTGAATGAGCAGTTCTTC
D gene: TRBD2
V gene: TRBV7-8
clone size: NA
J gene: TRBJ2-1

CDR3 protein: CASSSIRDRVEQYF
CDR3 DNA: TGTGCCAGCAGCTCGATCCGAGACAGGGTCGAGCAGTACTTC
D gene: TRBD1
V gene: TRBV11-2
clone size: NA
J gene: TRBJ2-7

CDR3 protein: CASSAGPGDRQPQHF
CDR3 DNA: TGCGCCAGCAGCGCCGGCCCCGGGGATCGTCAGCCCCAGCATTTT
D gene: NA
V gene: TRBV5-1
clone size: once
J gene: TRBJ1-5

CDR3 protein: CAISELQGARAFF
CDR3 DNA: TGTGCCATCAGTGAACTACAGGGGGCGCGCGCTTTCTTT
D gene: TRBD1
V gene: TRBV10-3
clone size: NA
J gene: TRBJ1-1

CDR3 protein: CSVEGRLQVNYGYTF
CDR3 DNA: TGCAGCGTTGAAGGAAGATTACAGGTTAACTATGGCTACACCTTC
D gene: NA
V gene: TRBV29-1
clone size: NA
J gene: TRBJ1-2

CDR3 protein: CASSLGQGRSGNTIYF
CDR3 DNA: TGCGCCAGCAGCCTCGGACAGGGACGCTCTGGAAACACCATATATTTT
D gene: TRBD1
V gene: TRBV5-1
clone size: once
J gene: TRBJ1-3

CDR3 protein: CASRGGSYEQYF
CDR3 DNA: TGTGCCAGCAGGGGGGGCTCCTACGAGCAGTACTTC
D gene: NA
V gene: TRBV12-3/TRBV12-4
clone size: NA
J gene: TRBJ2-7

CDR3 protein: CASNQDRDRNEQFF
CDR3 DNA: TGTGCCAGTAACCAGGACAGGGATCGGAATGAGCAGTTCTTC
D gene: TRBD1
V gene: TRBV19
clone size: NA
J gene: TRBJ2-1

CDR3 protein: CASSHPLGLSSEAFF
CDR3 DNA: TGTGCCAGCAGCCATCCTCTGGGGCTAAGCTCTGAAGCTTTCTTT
D gene: NA
V gene: TRBV3-1/TRBV3-2
clone size: NA
J gene: TRBJ1-1

CDR3 protein: CASSSRENYGYTF
CDR3 DNA: TGTGCCAGCAGTTCGAGGGAAAACTATGGCTACACCTTC
D gene: NA
V gene: TRBV28
clone size: NA
J gene: TRBJ1-2

CDR3 protein: CSVGGPLYGYTF
CDR3 DNA: TGCAGCGTTGGGGGGCCACTTTATGGCTACACCTTC
D gene: NA
V gene: TRBV29-1
clone size: few
J gene: TRBJ1-2

CDR3 protein: CASSLGLALSGELFF
CDR3 DNA: TGTGCCAGCAGCTTGGGACTAGCGTTGTCCGGGGAGCTGTTTTTT
D gene: TRBD2
V gene: TRBV5-4
clone size: NA
J gene: TRBJ2-2

CDR3 protein: CASSPGQGHQPQHF
CDR3 DNA: TGTGCCAGCAGTCCGGGACAGGGGCATCAGCCCCAGCATTTT
D gene: TRBD1
V gene: TRBV27
clone size: NA
J gene: TRBJ1-5

CDR3 protein: CASTVDRKGYNEQFF
CDR3 DNA: TGTGCCAGTACCGTCGACAGGAAAGGATACAATGAGCAGTTCTTC
D gene: NA
V gene: TRBV19
clone size: NA
J gene: TRBJ2-1

CDR3 protein: CASSLARWGKGQETQYF
CDR3 DNA: TGTGCCAGCAGCTTGGCCAGGTGGGGCAAGGGCCAAGAGACCCAGTACTTC
D gene: NA
V gene: TRBV5-6
clone size: NA
J gene: TRBJ2-5

CDR3 protein: CASGARAYEQYF
CDR3 DNA: TGTGCCAGCGGAGCCAGGGCCTACGAGCAGTACTTC
D gene: NA
V gene: TRBV6-5
clone size: NA
J gene: TRBJ2-7

CDR3 protein: CASSSGLAGFTGDTQYF
CDR3 DNA: TGCGCCAGCAGCTCAGGACTAGCGGGTTTCACGGGAGATACGCAGTATTTT
D gene: TRBD2
V gene: TRBV5-1
clone size: NA
J gene: TRBJ2-3

CDR3 protein: CSASSGSGDTQYF
CDR3 DNA: TGCAGCGCCTCGAGCGGGAGCGGAGATACGCAGTATTTT
D gene: TRBD2
V gene: TRBV29-1
clone size: NA
J gene: TRBJ2-3

CDR3 protein: CASRSRGGRDTQYF
CDR3 DNA: TGTGCCAGCAGGAGTAGGGGGGGCAGGGATACGCAGTATTTT
D gene: NA
V gene: TRBV7-2
clone size: NA
J gene: TRBJ2-3

CDR3 protein: CASSGGLKYGYTF
CDR3 DNA: TGTGCCAGCTCTGGAGGGTTGAAATATGGCTACACCTTC
D gene: NA
V gene: TRBV28
clone size: once
J gene: TRBJ1-2

CDR3 protein: CASSRETGTYQPQHF
CDR3 DNA: TGTGCCAGCAGCCGAGAGACAGGGACCTATCAGCCCCAGCATTTT
D gene: TRBD1
V gene: TRBV11-2
clone size: few
J gene: TRBJ1-5

CDR3 protein: CASSYGEFGEAFF
CDR3 DNA: TGTGCCAGCAGTTACGGAGAGTTTGGTGAAGCTTTCTTT
D gene: NA
V gene: TRBV6-5
clone size: few
J gene: TRBJ1-1

CDR3 protein: CATSSSRSSYEQYF
CDR3 DNA: TGTGCCACCTCTAGTAGCCGGAGCTCCTACGAGCAGTACTTC
D gene: NA
V gene: TRBV6-5
clone size: NA
J gene: TRBJ2-7

CDR3 protein: CASSRRQGDNSPLHF
CDR3 DNA: TGCGCCAGCAGCCGCAGACAGGGAGATAATTCACCCCTCCACTTT
D gene: TRBD1
V gene: TRBV5-1
clone size: NA
J gene: TRBJ1-6

CDR3 protein: CASSADRGSYTF
CDR3 DNA: TGTGCCAGCAGTGCAGACAGGGGAAGCTACACCTTC
D gene: TRBD1
V gene: TRBV6-4
clone size: NA
J gene: TRBJ1-2

CDR3 protein: CASSSFGTSGFSYNEQFF
CDR3 DNA: TGTGCCAGCAGCTCCTTCGGGACTAGCGGGTTTTCCTACAATGAGCAGTTCTTC
D gene: TRBD2
V gene: TRBV7-2
clone size: NA
J gene: TRBJ2-1

CDR3 protein: CASSPKGAWDTEAFF
CDR3 DNA: TGTGCCAGTAGTCCAAAAGGGGCATGGGACACTGAAGCTTTCTTT
D gene: NA
V gene: TRBV19
clone size: NA
J gene: TRBJ1-1

CDR3 protein: CASSGRQEQHF
CDR3 DNA: TGTGCCAGCAGTGGTAGACAAGAACAGCATTTT
D gene: NA
V gene: TRBV28
clone size: NA
J gene: TRBJ1-5

CDR3 protein: CASSLTRPTGGNNQPQHF
CDR3 DNA: TGCGCCAGCAGTCTGACGAGGCCCACAGGGGGCAACAATCAGCCCCAGCATTTT
D gene: TRBD1
V gene: TRBV10-2
clone size: NA
J gene: TRBJ1-5

CDR3 protein: CASSLGSGRETQYF
CDR3 DNA: TGCGCCAGCAGCTTGGGTTCCGGGAGAGAGACCCAGTACTTC
D gene: NA
V gene: TRBV5-1
clone size: NA
J gene: TRBJ2-5

CDR3 protein: CASSPPGNSAGNTIYF
CDR3 DNA: TGTGCCAGCAGTCCCCCGGGAAATTCTGCTGGAAACACCATATATTTT
D gene: NA
V gene: TRBV6-6
clone size: NA
J gene: TRBJ1-3

CDR3 protein: CASSEPTGPNEKLFF
CDR3 DNA: TGCGCCAGCAGTGAGCCGACAGGGCCAAATGAAAAACTGTTTTTT
D gene: TRBD1
V gene: TRBV10-2
clone size: NA
J gene: TRBJ1-4

CDR3 protein: CASTPPGGSYEQYF
CDR3 DNA: TGTGCCAGCACCCCCCCGGGGGGGTCCTACGAGCAGTACTTC
D gene: TRBD2
V gene: TRBV28
clone size: NA
J gene: TRBJ2-7

CDR3 protein: CASSIGRQGYEQYF
CDR3 DNA: TGTGCCAGTAGTATAGGACGACAGGGTTACGAGCAGTACTTC
D gene: TRBD1
V gene: TRBV19
clone size: NA
J gene: TRBJ2-7

CDR3 protein: CASSSDSTGPTGELFF
CDR3 DNA: TGTGCCAGCTCATCAGATTCGACAGGGCCAACCGGGGAGCTGTTTTTT
D gene: TRBD1
V gene: TRBV18
clone size: NA
J gene: TRBJ2-2

CDR3 protein: CASGEGYTF
CDR3 DNA: TGTGCCAGCGGAGAGGGCTACACCTTC
D gene: NA
V gene: TRBV19
clone size: NA
J gene: TRBJ1-2

CDR3 protein: CASSPLWGPTYNEQFF
CDR3 DNA: TGTGCCAGCTCACCCCTATGGGGGCCCACCTACAATGAGCAGTTCTTC
D gene: NA
V gene: TRBV18
clone size: NA
J gene: TRBJ2-1

CDR3 protein: CAWSLLTDTQYF
CDR3 DNA: TGTGCCTGGAGTCTGTTAACAGATACGCAGTATTTT
D gene: NA
V gene: TRBV30
clone size: NA
J gene: TRBJ2-3

CDR3 protein: CASSLSGISYEQYF
CDR3 DNA: TGTGCCAGCAGTTTATCCGGGATCTCCTACGAGCAGTACTTC
D gene: NA
V gene: TRBV27
clone size: few
J gene: TRBJ2-7

CDR3 protein: CASSLTVGSPLHF
CDR3 DNA: TGCGCCAGCAGCTTAACGGTGGGCTCACCCCTCCACTTT
D gene: NA
V gene: TRBV5-1
clone size: few
J gene: TRBJ1-6

CDR3 protein: CASSLGQTGTEAFF
CDR3 DNA: TGTGCCAGCAGCTTAGGGCAGACTGGAACTGAAGCTTTCTTT
D gene: NA
V gene: TRBV7-2
clone size: NA
J gene: TRBJ1-1

CDR3 protein: CASSQVLSGDNSPLHF
CDR3 DNA: TGTGCCAGCAGCCAAGTGTTATCAGGGGATAATTCACCCCTCCACTTT
D gene: NA
V gene: TRBV4-2
clone size: NA
J gene: TRBJ1-6